A single sample is the source of the 24 T cell receptor beta chains below, sequenced in a study of human T cells and chemical hapten exposure. TCRdb ran MiXCR on the RACE reads and lists one entry per CDR3 protein. The data show some 97,000 distinct CDR3 sequences, around 25% seen once. This sample's time point: patch test 3, about 24 weeks after DPC sensitization. Indicated treatment: therapeutic diphenylcyclopropenone sensitization with weekly scalp DPC. The sequencing here drew on whole blood, taken in connection with sensitization to the hapten diphenylcyclopropenone (DPC). Receptors originate from a man in his forties with alopecia areata. Some clones in this sample may be carry-over from other donors' samples.

This clonotype was found once. The chain combines TRBV5-1 with TRBJ1-6; TRBD1 aligns across 11 bases. The J segment lost 10 bases and the V segment lost 3 bases, leaving 6 bases of the junction unmatched. Germline-derived CDR1 and CDR2 are SGHRS and YFSETQ. The length of the CDR3 is 15 residues. The chain's CDR3 is CASSSTGTGGSPLHF. The CDR3 DNA reads TGCGCCAGCAGCTCCACCGGGACAGGGGGATCACCCCTCCACTTT.

This clonotype was recorded at least ten times. The chain carries TRBV5-5 and TRBJ1-4; D remains unclear. V gave up 0 bases and J gave up 7 bases, with 10 bases separating them. Germline CDR1 is SGHKS and CDR2 is YYEKEE (reference sequence). The CDR3 runs to 14 residues. This chain's CDR3 is CASSLGQLGEKLFF. The CDR3 DNA reads as TGTGCCAGCAGCTTGGGCCAGTTAGGTGAAAAACTGTTTTTT. The full variable domain, completed using reference TRBV5-5 and TRBJ1-4, is DAGVTQSPTHLIKTRGQQVTLRCSPISGHKSVSWYQQVLGQGPQFIFQYYEKEERGRGNFPDRFSARQFPNYSSELNVNALLLGDSALYLCASSLGQLGEKLFFGSGTQLSVL.

Notes on this clonotype: A single base separates this from a much larger clone, so it may be a read error. The chain employs TRBV6-2 or TRBV6-3 and TRBJ2-5; D is possibly TRBD2 (6 bases). The length of the CDR3 is 14 residues. CDR1 and CDR2 from the germline V gene are MNHEY and SVGEGT. CDR3 DNA: TGTGCCAGCAGTTCCATGGGAGGCCCCGAGACCGAGTACTTC. This gives the protein CASSSMGGPETEYF.

V and J are TRBV14 and TRBJ2-2; D is perhaps TRBD2 (5 bases). The V gene's germline CDR1 is SGHDN and CDR2 FVKESK. V was pared by 4 bases and J by 4 bases, with 16 bases between. The CDR3 loop spans 16 amino acids. The CDR3 DNA reads TGTGCCAGCAGCCGCCCCGGGGTGGTTGCCACCGGGGAGCTGTTTTTT. This codes for CASSRPGVVATGELFF.

J is TRBJ1-2 and V is TRBV20-1; D is unclear. Per germline, CDR1 DFQATT and CDR2 SNEGSKA (reference sequence). V lost 0 bases and J 3 bases, leaving 5 bases between the germline ends. This CDR3 is built from 12 residues. CDR3 bases: TGCAGTGCTAGAGATAGGGACTATGGCTACACCTTC. Translated: CSARDRDYGYTF.

This clonotype has more than one count but fewer than ten. This sequence joins TRBV11-2 and TRBJ2-3, with D perhaps TRBD1 (5 bases). The CDR3 consists of 16 residues. Germline V gene sequence: CDR1 SGHAT, CDR2 FQNNGV. V dropped 0 bases and J dropped 1 base, with 11 bases sitting between them. CDR3 nucleotide sequence: TGTGCCAGCAGCTTAGATAAAGCAGGGCGCACAGATACGCAGTATTTT. It yields the protein CASSLDKAGRTDTQYF.

This clonotype was counted only a few times. This sequence joins TRBV28 and TRBJ1-4; D unclear. Looked up from germline, CDR1 is MDHEN and CDR2 is SYDVKM. V lost 5 bases and J lost 8, with 18 bases in between. The CDR3 covers 15 residues. CDR3 residues: CASSPGGGLNEKLFF. CDR3 DNA: TGTGCCAGCAGTCCAGGTGGCGGGTTGAACGAAAAACTGTTTTTT.

In this sample, this clonotype turned up many times. The chain links TRBV6-2 or TRBV6-3 to TRBJ2-1; D not resolved. Trimming took off 0 bases at V and 8 bases at J, with 5 bases between the two ends. The germline V gene encodes CDR1 MNHEY and CDR2 SVGEGT. The CDR3 is 12 residues long. In nucleotides, the CDR3 is TGTGCCAGCAGTTACTCGGTCCATGAGCAGTTCTTC. It encodes CASSYSVHEQFF.

The rearrangement uses TRBV20-1 and TRBJ2-1; 14 bases fit TRBD2. With 3 bases clipped from V and 7 bases from J, the junction kept 8 bases outside the gene matches. Per the germline V gene, CDR1 is DFQATT and CDR2 is SNEGSKA (reference sequence). The CDR3 is 16 amino acids. Here the CDR3 DNA reads TGCAGTGCTAGTAGAATGACTAGCGGGAGGGGTAATGAGCAGTTCTTC. Translated, it gives CSASRMTSGRGNEQFF.

This clonotype was observed a few times. V and J are TRBV6-1 and TRBJ2-4; TRBD1 matches at 9 bases. With V trimmed by 4 bases and J by 3 bases, 7 bases remained unmatched. CDR3 length equals 16 residues. CDR1 MNHNS and CDR2 SASEGT come from the germline V gene. This CDR3 is CASSVRQGDGKNIQYF. In DNA, the CDR3 is TGTGCCAGCAGTGTGCGACAGGGGGACGGCAAAAACATTCAGTACTTC.

This rearrangement joins TRBV28 to TRBJ1-6; unclear D gene. CDR3 length equals 14 residues. Germline V gene data show CDR1 as MDHEN and CDR2 as SYDVKM. Trimming left V 3 bases short and J 4 bases short, with 7 bases between. CDR3 protein: CASSFPAYNSPLHF. As DNA, the CDR3 is TGTGCCAGCAGTTTCCCGGCTTATAATTCACCCCTCCACTTT.

This clonotype was seen a few times. The V and J genes are TRBV7-9 and TRBJ2-1, with TRBD1 identical over 7 bases. Trimming removed 1 base from V and 2 bases from J; junction bases left unmatched: 8. This CDR3 contains 17 residues. Germline V gives CDR1 SEHNR, CDR2 FQNEAQ (reference sequence). CDR3: CASSLEETGFAYNEQFF. CDR3 nucleotide sequence: TGTGCCAGCAGCTTAGAGGAGACAGGGTTTGCCTACAATGAGCAGTTCTTC.

This clonotype occurred many times. The rearrangement uses TRBV28 and TRBJ2-7, with 9 nucleotides matching TRBD1. Germline CDR1 is MDHEN and CDR2 is SYDVKM. The J segment lost 2 bases and the V segment lost 5 bases, leaving 4 bases of the junction unmatched. The CDR3 loop spans 14 amino acids. DNA for the CDR3: TGTGCCAGCAGTCTGGGACAGGGTCCCTACGAGCAGTACTTC. Encoded protein: CASSLGQGPYEQYF.

The chain couples TRBV12-3 or TRBV12-4 to TRBJ1-4; D not certain. This CDR3 is built from 14 residues. V was cut by 3 bases and J by 7 bases, with 12 bases left in between. CDR3 coding DNA: TGTGCCAGCAGTTTTATAGGTAACGGTGAAAAACTGTTTTTT. Translating gives CASSFIGNGEKLFF.

This clonotype was recorded a few times. This chain links TRBV20-1 with TRBJ2-5; D not resolved. This CDR3 has 11 amino acids. Between the trimmed V and J ends, which lost 0 bases and 5 bases, there was a span of 4 bases. CDR1 is DFQATT, CDR2 SNEGSKA, per germline (reference sequence). CDR3 nucleotides: TGCAGTGCTAGAGACGGTGAGACCCAGTACTTC. It encodes CSARDGETQYF.

This chain uses TRBV28 with TRBJ2-7, with D possibly being TRBD2 (6 bases). Germline loops: CDR1 MDHEN, CDR2 SYDVKM. V lost 5 bases and J lost 2, with 16 bases in between. The CDR3 has 15 amino acids. The DNA of the CDR3 is TGTGCCAGCAGTCCAGGCGGGGCGGCTACCTACGAGCAGTACTTC. Its protein product is CASSPGGAATYEQYF.

This chain links TRBV7-2 with TRBJ2-1, with 11 bases aligning to TRBD2. Germline V gives CDR1 SGHTA, CDR2 FQGNSA. The J segment lost 4 bases and the V segment lost 0 bases, leaving 8 bases of the junction unmatched. The CDR3 is 18 residues long. The CDR3 DNA reads TGTGCCAGCAGCTTAGCAAATAGCGGGAGGGCCCGGTACAATGAGCAGTTCTTC. Translating it yields CASSLANSGRARYNEQFF.

This clonotype appeared a few times. The chain couples TRBV28 to TRBJ2-1; D could derive from TRBD1 or TRBD2 (5 bases each). V shed 3 bases and J shed 9 bases, with 18 bases lying between them. Germline V gene data show CDR1 as MDHEN and CDR2 as SYDVKM. This CDR3 has 15 amino acids. CDR3 protein: CASSFLGTGFPEQFF. The CDR3 DNA sequence: TGTGCCAGCAGTTTTTTAGGGACGGGCTTCCCTGAGCAGTTCTTC.

This clonotype was seen repeatedly, ten times or more. The CDR3 spells CATSDGGSPNTGELFF. CDR3 DNA: TGTGCCACCAGTGATGGGGGTAGCCCGAACACCGGGGAGCTGTTTTTT. The rearrangement joins TRBV24-1 to TRBJ2-2; D might be TRBD1 or TRBD2, each matching 5 bases. This CDR3 is 16 amino acids long. From germline, CDR1 is KGHDR and CDR2 SFDVKD. Trimming stripped 3 bases from V and 0 bases from J, with 10 bases between.

This clonotype was seen a handful of times. The V and J genes are TRBV6-4 and TRBJ2-3; 14 positions match TRBD2. The CDR3 consists of 16 residues. Losses at the gene ends were 4 bases for V and 4 bases for J; bases not matched to a gene: 4. In germline, CDR1 is MRHNA, CDR2 SNTAGT. This CDR3 reads CASSAAGLAGADTQYF. CDR3 bases: TGTGCCAGCAGTGCGGCGGGACTAGCGGGAGCAGATACGCAGTATTTT.

This clonotype was detected a few times. The chain is built from TRBV15 and TRBJ2-4; D tentatively reads TRBD1 or TRBD2 (6 bases each). This CDR3 is 18 amino acids long. Germline CDR1 LNHNV, CDR2 YYDKDF (reference sequence). V shed 0 bases and J shed 0 bases, with 15 bases lying between them. The CDR3 region is CATSRDQGTLLAKNIQYF. The CDR3 nucleotides read TGTGCCACCAGCAGAGATCAGGGGACTTTGCTAGCCAAAAACATTCAGTACTTC.

This clonotype has more than one count but fewer than ten. The gene calls are TRBV2 and TRBJ2-4, with D perhaps TRBD1 (6 bases). Germline V gives CDR1 SNHLY, CDR2 FYNNEI. V was clipped by 5 bases and J by 1 base, with 6 bases between them. The CDR3 loop spans 13 amino acids. CDR3 in amino acids: CASSQGAKNIQYF. Here the CDR3 DNA reads TGTGCCAGCAGTCAGGGGGCCAAAAACATTCAGTACTTC.

This clonotype was seen a handful of times. V is TRBV4-3 and J is TRBJ2-5, with D possibly matching TRBD1 (6 bases). This CDR3 is built from 14 residues. Germline V CDR1 and CDR2: LGHNA, YSLEER. The V end lost 4 bases, the J end lost 5 bases, and 14 bases lay between the germline ends. CDR3 DNA sequence: TGCGCCAGCAGCCGCAGGGGCGGGTTGGAGACCCAGTACTTC. This codes for CASSRRGGLETQYF.

V gene TRBV28 combines with J gene TRBJ2-1, with TRBD1 as a possible D gene (5 bases). The CDR3 is 15 amino acids. Germline CDR1 MDHEN, CDR2 SYDVKM. V was shortened by 2 bases and J by 5 bases, with 13 bases between the two germline ends. The CDR3 loop reads CASSLGAGRDNEQFF. In DNA, the CDR3 is TGTGCCAGCAGTTTAGGGGCTGGACGAGACAATGAGCAGTTCTTC.